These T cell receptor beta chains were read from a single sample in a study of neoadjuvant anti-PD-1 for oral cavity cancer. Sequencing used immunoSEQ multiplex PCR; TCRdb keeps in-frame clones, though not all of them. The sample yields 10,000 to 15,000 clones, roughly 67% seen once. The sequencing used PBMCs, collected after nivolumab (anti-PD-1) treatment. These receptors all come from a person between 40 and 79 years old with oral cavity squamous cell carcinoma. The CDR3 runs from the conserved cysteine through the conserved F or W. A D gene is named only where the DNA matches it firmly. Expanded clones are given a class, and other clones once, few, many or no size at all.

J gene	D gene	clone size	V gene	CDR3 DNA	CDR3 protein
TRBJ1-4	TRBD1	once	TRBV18	TGTGCCAGCTCGTTCGGACAGGTCGGGGTTGGACTGTTTTTT	CASSFGQVGVGLFF
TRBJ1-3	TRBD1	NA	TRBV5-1	TGCGCCAGCAGCTTGGCCGGGGGACAGGGGATTGGAAACACCATATATTTT	CASSLAGGQGIGNTIYF
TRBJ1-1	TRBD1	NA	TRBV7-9	TGTGCCAGCAGCCGACAGGGGACGAACACTGAAGCTTTCTTT	CASSRQGTNTEAFF
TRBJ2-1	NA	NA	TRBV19	TGTGCCAGTAGTATTCAGGTAGCTTCCAATGAGCAGTTCTTC	CASSIQVASNEQFF
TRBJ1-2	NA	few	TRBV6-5	TGTGCCAGCAGTTACTCGTCGGCTAACTATGGCTACACCTTC	CASSYSSANYGYTF
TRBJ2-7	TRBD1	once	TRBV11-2	TGTGCCAGCAGCTCGGGACAGGGGGCTCGGGAGCAGTACTTC	CASSSGQGAREQYF
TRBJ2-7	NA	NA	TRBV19	TGTGCCAGTGGGGCAGGGGCCCCCTCCTACGAGCAGTACTTC	CASGAGAPSYEQYF
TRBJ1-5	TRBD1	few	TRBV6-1	TGTGCCAGCAGTGAAGCGTTGGTGACAGGGAGCAATCAGCCCCAGCATTTT	CASSEALVTGSNQPQHF
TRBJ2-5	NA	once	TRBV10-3	TGTGCCATCAGTGAGTCGGCAGCGAGAGAGACCCAGTACTTC	CAISESAARETQYF
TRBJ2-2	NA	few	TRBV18	TGTGCCAGCTCACCCCTACGACTAGAAGGGGCCTACCGGGACGGGGAGCTGTTTTTT	CASSPLRLEGAYRDGELFF
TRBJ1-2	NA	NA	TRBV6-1	TGTGCCAGCACTTGGGGGGAGGGTGGCTACACCTTC	CASTWGEGGYTF